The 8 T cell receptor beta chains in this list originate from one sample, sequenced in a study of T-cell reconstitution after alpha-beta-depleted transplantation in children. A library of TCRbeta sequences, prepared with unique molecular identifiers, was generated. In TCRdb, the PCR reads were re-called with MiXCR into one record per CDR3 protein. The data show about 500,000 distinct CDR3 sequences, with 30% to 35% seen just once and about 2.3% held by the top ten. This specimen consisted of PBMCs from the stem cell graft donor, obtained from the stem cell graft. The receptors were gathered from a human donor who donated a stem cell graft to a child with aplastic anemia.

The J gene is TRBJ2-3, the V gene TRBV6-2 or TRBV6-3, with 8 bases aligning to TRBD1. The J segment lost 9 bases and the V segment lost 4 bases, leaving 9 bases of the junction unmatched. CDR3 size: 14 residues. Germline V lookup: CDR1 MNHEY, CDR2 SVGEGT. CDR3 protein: CASSSASTGATQYF. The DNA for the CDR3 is TGTGCCAGCAGTTCGGCATCGACAGGGGCCACGCAGTATTTT.

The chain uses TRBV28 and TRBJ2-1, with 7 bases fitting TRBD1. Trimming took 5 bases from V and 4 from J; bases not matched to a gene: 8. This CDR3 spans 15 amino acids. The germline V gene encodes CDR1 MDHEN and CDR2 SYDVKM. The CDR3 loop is CASSPTGDMYNEQFF. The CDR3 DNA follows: TGTGCCAGCAGTCCAACAGGGGACATGTACAATGAGCAGTTCTTC.

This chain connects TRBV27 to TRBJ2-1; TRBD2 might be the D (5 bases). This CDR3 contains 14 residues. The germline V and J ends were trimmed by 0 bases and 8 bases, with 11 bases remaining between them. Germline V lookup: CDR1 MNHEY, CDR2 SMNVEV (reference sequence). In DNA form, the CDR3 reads TGTGCCAGCAGTTTATCGTGGGCCGGGGATGAGCAGTTCTTC. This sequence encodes CASSLSWAGDEQFF.

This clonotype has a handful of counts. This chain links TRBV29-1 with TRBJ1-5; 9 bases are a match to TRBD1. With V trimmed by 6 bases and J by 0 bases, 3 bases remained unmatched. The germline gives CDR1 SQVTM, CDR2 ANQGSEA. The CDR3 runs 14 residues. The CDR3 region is CSVRGQGSNQPQHF. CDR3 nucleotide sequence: TGCAGCGTGAGGGGACAGGGTAGCAATCAGCCCCAGCATTTT.

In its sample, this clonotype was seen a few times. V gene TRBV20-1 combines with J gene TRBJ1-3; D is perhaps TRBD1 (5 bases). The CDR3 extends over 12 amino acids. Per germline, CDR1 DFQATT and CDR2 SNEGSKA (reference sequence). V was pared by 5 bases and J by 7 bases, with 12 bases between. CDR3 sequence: CSAPSGGNTIYF. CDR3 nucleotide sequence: TGCAGTGCTCCGAGTGGGGGGAACACCATATATTTT.

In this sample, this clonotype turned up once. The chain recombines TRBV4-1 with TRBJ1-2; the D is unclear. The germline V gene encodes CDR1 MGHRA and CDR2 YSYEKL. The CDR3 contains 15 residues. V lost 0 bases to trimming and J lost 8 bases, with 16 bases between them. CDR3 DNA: TGCGCCAGCAGCCAAGAGCCCGACGGCCACAGAGGCTACACCTTC. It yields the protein CASSQEPDGHRGYTF.

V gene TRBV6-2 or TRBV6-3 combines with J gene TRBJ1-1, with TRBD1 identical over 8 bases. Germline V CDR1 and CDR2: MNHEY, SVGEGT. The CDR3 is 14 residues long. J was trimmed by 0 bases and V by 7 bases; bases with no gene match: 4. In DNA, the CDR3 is TGTGCCAGCAATTTGGACAGGGTGAACACTGAAGCTTTCTTT. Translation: CASNLDRVNTEAFF.

DNA for the CDR3: TGCGCCAGTAAGGAACCCTCAGACAATGAGCAGTTCTTC. This translates into CASKEPSDNEQFF. The chain has TRBV5-1 and TRBJ2-1; unclear D gene. Germline V gene sequence: CDR1 SGHRS, CDR2 YFSETQ. With 8 bases removed from V and 5 bases from J, the gap between germline ends came to 14 bases. The length of the CDR3 is 13 residues.